The clone carrying this TCR beta chain was picked up one time. Its antigen is not identified. The entry originates in a study of shared clonotypes between healthy human individuals. The study enrolled healthy HIV-negative adults without recent acute infections or vaccinations as donors. Splitting of each subset's genomic DNA was done evenly across several immunoSEQ plates. The assay was immunoSEQ multiplex PCR, and TCRdb's table has in-frame clones only and misses some. Of about 1 million clones listed, roughly 75% are singletons. Study-level findings and limits: Rarefaction revealed incomplete sorted-subset sequencing despite large depth. Among donors, the sharing of clonotypes was expected to be influenced by sequencing depth.

This CDR3 spans 16 amino acids. Looked up from germline, CDR1 is SGDLS and CDR2 is YYNGEE. The junction had 10 bases not matched to a gene; V was cut back by 4 bases and J by 5 bases. This TCR came from a man in his late teens or twenties in good health. The sample consisted of memory CD4+ T cells sorted from blood. Subset given: CD45RA-negative fraction. V gene TRBV9 combines with J gene TRBJ2-2; 8 nucleotides agree with TRBD2. In DNA, the CDR3 is TGTGCCAGCAGCATTGGGATAGCGGGAAAAACCGGGGAGCTGTTTTTT. Its protein is CASSIGIAGKTGELFF.